A selection of T cell receptor beta chains follows, all from one sample in a study of T cells in tumors after PD-1 blockade. Using immunoSEQ multiplex PCR, the repertoire was profiled, and TCRdb retains in-frame clones only, with some absent. The table records approximately 47,000 clones, roughly 84% of them present only once. Here the sequenced sample was PBMCs, taken before anti-PD-1 therapy. The receptors stem from a human donor with advanced basal cell or squamous cell carcinoma (not recorded which). Each CDR3 is given with its conserved first and last residue. The D gene is left open where the match is weak. Clone size is stated in some rows and not others, as once, few, many or a class when expanded.

clone size	V gene	D gene	J gene	CDR3 protein	CDR3 DNA
-	TRBV19	-	TRBJ2-3	CASSMYYGGGESDTQYF	TGTGCCAGTAGTATGTATTATGGCGGGGGCGAATCAGATACGCAGTATTTT
-	TRBV19	TRBD1	TRBJ1-6	CASSTPQGANSPLHF	TGTGCCAGTAGTACACCCCAGGGGGCTAATTCACCCCTCCACTTT
-	TRBV12-3/TRBV12-4	TRBD2	TRBJ2-1	CASKGLADNEQFF	TGTGCCAGCAAGGGACTAGCGGACAATGAGCAGTTCTTC
-	TRBV2	TRBD1	TRBJ1-4	CASSNRQGGNEKLFF	TGTGCCAGCAGCAACCGACAGGGCGGTAATGAAAAACTGTTTTTT
-	TRBV3-1/TRBV3-2	TRBD1	TRBJ2-3	CASSQEIGDRALLSTDTQYF	TGTGCCAGCAGCCAAGAGATAGGAGACAGGGCTCTCCTTAGCACAGATACGCAGTATTTT
-	TRBV7-8	-	TRBJ1-5	CASSPRESGNQPQHF	TGTGCCAGCAGTCCCCGGGAGTCGGGCAATCAGCCCCAGCATTTT
few	TRBV24-1	-	TRBJ1-2	CATSDFGQTYGYTF	TGTGCCACCAGTGATTTCGGGCAGACCTATGGCTACACCTTC
-	TRBV5-1	-	TRBJ2-2	CASSLVLANTGELFF	TGCGCCAGCAGCTTGGTTCTCGCGAACACCGGGGAGCTGTTTTTT
-	TRBV3-1/TRBV3-2	-	TRBJ1-5	CASSQGSGLSNQPQHF	TGTGCCAGCAGCCAAGGTTCGGGTTTGAGCAATCAGCCCCAGCATTTT
-	TRBV7-9	-	TRBJ1-3	CASSPQRGGLGNTIYF	TGTGCCAGCAGCCCCCAGCGGGGGGGGCTTGGAAACACCATATATTTT
-	TRBV6-5	-	TRBJ2-7	CASSYSSSSYEQYF	TGTGCCAGCAGTTACTCGTCTAGCTCCTACGAGCAGTACTTC
-	TRBV28	-	TRBJ2-7	CASSLPRGTEQYF	TGTGCCAGCAGTCTACCACGGGGGACTGAGCAGTACTTC
-	TRBV27	TRBD1	TRBJ2-7	CASSFSKTGYYEQYF	TGTGCCAGCAGTTTCTCGAAGACAGGGTACTACGAGCAGTACTTC
-	TRBV19	TRBD1	TRBJ1-6	CASSSAGGSYNSPLHF	TGTGCCAGTAGTTCGGCAGGGGGCTCCTATAATTCACCCCTCCACTTT
-	TRBV6-5	-	TRBJ2-7	CASSYGQSYEQYF	TGTGCCAGCAGTTATGGACAGTCCTACGAGCAGTACTTC
few	TRBV24-1	-	TRBJ2-3	CATSDSDGLGATDTQYF	TGTGCCACCAGTGATTCGGATGGGTTGGGGGCCACAGATACGCAGTATTTT
-	TRBV4-2	-	TRBJ2-2	CASSQEVGRIAGELFF	TGTGCCAGCAGCCAAGAAGTCGGAAGGATAGCCGGGGAGCTGTTTTTT
-	TRBV19	-	TRBJ1-2	CASMVWEPYGYTF	TGTGCCAGTATGGTCTGGGAACCCTATGGCTACACCTTC
once	TRBV19	-	TRBJ2-6	CASSWASGANVLTF	TGTGCCAGTAGTTGGGCCTCTGGGGCCAACGTCCTGACTTTC
-	TRBV19	TRBD1	TRBJ2-6	CASSMGQLPTGANVLTF	TGTGCCAGTAGTATGGGACAGTTACCCACTGGGGCCAACGTCCTGACTTTC
once	TRBV28	TRBD2	TRBJ2-1	CASEGRDSYNEQFF	TGTGCTAGCGAGGGGAGGGATTCCTACAATGAGCAGTTCTTC
-	TRBV5-1	-	TRBJ2-6	CASSLQGPDISGANVLTF	TGCGCCAGCAGCTTGCAAGGGCCCGATATCTCTGGGGCCAACGTCCTGACTTTC
-	TRBV10-3	-	TRBJ1-3	CAISESKSGARNTIYF	TGTGCCATCAGTGAGTCGAAGTCAGGGGCCCGAAACACCATATATTTT
once	TRBV19	-	TRBJ2-7	CASSITGLVDEQYF	TGTGCCAGTAGTATAACAGGTTTGGTCGACGAGCAGTACTTC
-	TRBV23-1	-	TRBJ1-2	CASSRGNGYTF	TGCGCCAGCAGTCGAGGGAATGGCTACACCTTC
-	TRBV5-5	-	TRBJ2-6	CASSLPRSGANVLTF	TGTGCCAGCAGCTTGCCGCGCTCTGGGGCCAACGTCCTGACTTTC
-	TRBV12-5	-	TRBJ2-6	CASGLGQGTGANVLTF	TGTGCTAGTGGTTTGGGTCAGGGTACCGGGGCCAACGTCCTGACTTTC
-	TRBV3-1/TRBV3-2	-	TRBJ1-1	CASSQETGYGSTEAFF	TGTGCCAGCAGCCAAGAGACAGGTTACGGAAGCACTGAAGCTTTCTTT
few	TRBV18	-	TRBJ2-5	CASSPSNGETQYF	TGTGCCAGCTCACCGTCCAACGGGGAGACCCAGTACTTC
-	TRBV5-1	TRBD2	TRBJ2-1	CASSLPRPLELAGDYNEQFF	TGCGCCAGCAGCTTGCCGCGACCCCTTGAGCTAGCGGGAGATTACAATGAGCAGTTCTTC
-	TRBV7-6	-	TRBJ2-5	CASSSGGYQETQYF	TGTGCCAGCAGCTCAGGGGGGTACCAAGAGACCCAGTACTTC
-	TRBV24-1	-	TRBJ2-3	CATSDWTLGTDTQYF	TGTGCCACCAGTGATTGGACACTTGGGACAGATACGCAGTATTTT
-	TRBV3-1/TRBV3-2	-	TRBJ1-2	CASSQDMGRNYGYTF	TGTGCCAGCAGCCAAGATATGGGCCGTAACTATGGCTACACCTTC
-	TRBV19	TRBD1	TRBJ2-1	CASSTGQGRYEQFF	TGTGCCAGTAGTACCGGACAGGGTCGCTATGAGCAGTTCTTC
-	TRBV27	-	TRBJ2-1	CASSLSGRGYNEQFF	TGTGCCAGCAGTTTATCCGGGAGAGGCTACAATGAGCAGTTCTTC
-	TRBV7-2	TRBD2	TRBJ2-1	CASSHGLAVEEQFF	TGTGCCAGCAGCCACGGACTAGCCGTCGAGGAGCAGTTCTTC
medium-sized	TRBV28	-	TRBJ1-2	CASSNLPGEPGYTF	TGTGCCAGCAGCAACCTCCCGGGAGAACCTGGCTACACCTTC
once	TRBV3-1/TRBV3-2	TRBD2	TRBJ2-1	CATTLAGVLNEQFF	TGTGCCACTACACTAGCGGGAGTCCTCAATGAGCAGTTCTTC
-	TRBV6-5	-	TRBJ2-7	CASSPRRIYEQYF	TGTGCCAGCAGCCCCCGGAGGATTTACGAGCAGTACTTC
once	TRBV3-1/TRBV3-2	TRBD2	TRBJ2-7	CASSLAGGPYEQYF	TGTGCCAGCAGCCTAGCGGGAGGGCCGTACGAGCAGTACTTC
once	TRBV11-1	TRBD2	TRBJ2-1	CASTLRTSGSYNEQFF	TGTGCCAGCACCCTACGAACTAGCGGCTCCTACAATGAGCAGTTCTTC
-	TRBV19	-	TRBJ1-4	CASSIGRKLTTNEKLFF	TGTGCCAGTAGTATAGGGCGGAAACTGACAACTAATGAAAAACTGTTTTTT
-	TRBV2	-	TRBJ2-1	CASSEVAGGAFF	-
-	TRBV3-1/TRBV3-2	TRBD2	TRBJ2-7	CASSLAGPEVYEQYF	TGTGCTAGCAGCTTAGCGGGACCCGAGGTCTACGAGCAGTACTTC
few	TRBV6-2/TRBV6-3	TRBD2	TRBJ2-1	CASSYIAGGPNEQFF	TGTGCCAGCAGTTATATAGCGGGGGGGCCGAATGAGCAGTTCTTC
-	TRBV28	TRBD2	TRBJ2-2	CASSSQGLAGTGELFF	TGTGCCAGCAGTTCACAAGGACTAGCGGGCACCGGGGAGCTGTTTTTT
few	TRBV6-2/TRBV6-3	-	TRBJ1-6	CASSHRGTPLHF	TGTGCCAGCAGCCACCGGGGGACACCCCTCCACTTT
-	TRBV6-5	-	TRBJ2-3	CATEPLGGGTDTQYF	TGTGCCACCGAACCCCTAGGGGGAGGCACAGATACGCAGTATTTT
large	TRBV3-1/TRBV3-2	TRBD1	TRBJ2-3	CASSQDRTVQGDTQYF	TGTGCCAGCAGCCAAGATCGAACGGTACAGGGGGATACGCAGTATTTT
-	TRBV15	-	TRBJ2-7	CATSRGLDYEQYF	TGTGCCACCAGCAGAGGGTTGGACTACGAGCAGTACTTC
-	TRBV4-2	TRBD2	TRBJ2-5	CASSQGQRAGQETQYF	TGTGCCAGCAGCCAAGGACAAAGAGCGGGGCAAGAGACCCAGTACTTC
few	TRBV27	-	TRBJ1-5	CASSGGGWQPQHF	TGTGCCAGCAGTGGGGGGGGGTGGCAGCCCCAGCATTTT
few	TRBV5-1	-	TRBJ2-7	CASSLKENAYEQYF	TGCGCCAGCAGCTTGAAGGAAAATGCATACGAGCAGTACTTC
few	TRBV6-1	TRBD1	TRBJ1-1	CASSEDRGHTEAFF	TGTGCCAGCAGTGAAGACAGGGGACACACTGAAGCTTTCTTT